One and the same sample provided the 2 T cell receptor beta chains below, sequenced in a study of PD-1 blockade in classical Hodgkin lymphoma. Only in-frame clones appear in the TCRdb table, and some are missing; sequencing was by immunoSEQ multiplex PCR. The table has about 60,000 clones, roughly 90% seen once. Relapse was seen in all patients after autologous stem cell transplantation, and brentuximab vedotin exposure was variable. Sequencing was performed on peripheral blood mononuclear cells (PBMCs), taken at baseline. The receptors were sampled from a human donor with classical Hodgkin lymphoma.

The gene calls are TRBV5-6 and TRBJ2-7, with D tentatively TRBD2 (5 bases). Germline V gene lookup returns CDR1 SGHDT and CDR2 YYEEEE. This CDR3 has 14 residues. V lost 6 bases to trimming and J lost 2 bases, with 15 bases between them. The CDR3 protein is CASKRSPVAYEQYF. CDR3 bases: TGTGCCAGCAAGCGGAGTCCGGTAGCCTACGAGCAGTACTTC.

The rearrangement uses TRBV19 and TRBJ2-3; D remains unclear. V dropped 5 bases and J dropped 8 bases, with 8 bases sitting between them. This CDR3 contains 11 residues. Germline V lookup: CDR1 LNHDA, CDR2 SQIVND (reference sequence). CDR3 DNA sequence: TGTGCCAGTAGTGAACAGAGTACGCAGTATTTT. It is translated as CASSEQSTQYF.